This T cell receptor beta chain was recorded in a study of cytomegalovirus exposure and HLA in healthy donors. Study-wide results and limits: Most subjects had HLA-A and HLA-B alleles reportedly predicted accurately by TCR beta sequences. An analysis was carried out at a later point. It showed that HLA-associated TCR beta chains were more clonally expanded than equally common non-associated chains.

Germline trimming cut 4 bases from V and 4 bases from J; bases unmatched to any gene: 10. Germline assignment: CDR1 PRHDT and CDR2 FYEKMQ (reference sequence). The CDR3 has 17 amino acids. Primers: 60 Vbeta forward and 13 Jbeta reverse. Assay: immunoSEQ multiplex PCR; the TCRdb copy retains only in-frame clones and omits some. Of 210,000 or so clones listed, roughly 78% are singletons. A remark on this clone: Its antigen is not identified.

The sequencing sample was made of PBMCs. The sequence came from a boy under 18 in good health and CMV-seronegative. This chain links TRBV13 with TRBJ2-1; 10 bases match TRBD2. The CDR3 sequence is CASSSLSSGGFYNEQFF. The CDR3 coding sequence is TGTGCCAGCAGCTCCCTCTCTAGCGGGGGATTTTACAATGAGCAGTTCTTC.